These 24 T cell receptor beta chains originate from one sample sequenced in a study of early T cells in non-severe SARS-CoV-2 infection. Using its own MiXCR run on the 5' RACE reads, TCRdb lists one record per CDR3 protein. Of some 35,000 distinct CDR3 sequences in the sample, about 6.8% were seen once. Sequencing was performed on whole blood, taken at baseline. These receptors were taken from an adult who was a healthcare worker with PCR-confirmed SARS-CoV-2 infection or an uninfected control (not recorded which).

This clonotype was seen many times. The genes are TRBV12-3 or TRBV12-4 and TRBJ2-2; perhaps TRBD2 as D (6 bases). Trimming took off 8 bases at V and 5 bases at J, with 15 bases between the two ends. CDR3 size: 14 residues. The CDR3, as DNA: TGTGCCAGCGTCCCGGCTGGAGGGACCGGGGAGCTGTTTTTT. Its protein is CASVPAGGTGELFF.

This clonotype was recorded many times. The V gene is TRBV28, the J gene TRBJ1-1; D ambiguous. The CDR3 runs to 14 residues. V dropped 2 bases and J dropped 8 bases, with 15 bases sitting between them. Germline V gives CDR1 MDHEN, CDR2 SYDVKM. CDR3 sequence reads: CASSLISKSTEAFF. The CDR3 coding sequence is TGTGCCAGCAGTTTAATATCAAAATCGACCGAAGCTTTCTTT.

This clonotype has just a few counts. The chain combines TRBV20-1 with TRBJ2-1, with TRBD2 identical over 14 bases. Germline CDR1 is DFQATT and CDR2 is SNEGSKA (reference sequence). CDR3 size: 18 residues. V shed 1 base and J 0 bases; nucleotides not matched to a gene: 5. CDR3 protein: CSARGTSGRRSSYNEQFF. CDR3 nucleotide sequence: TGCAGTGCTAGAGGGACTAGCGGGAGGCGAAGCTCCTACAATGAGCAGTTCTTC.

This clonotype occurred a few times. The chain is built from TRBV28 and TRBJ2-7, with a possible D match to TRBD1 (6 bases). CDR3 length: 14 residues. Per germline, CDR1 MDHEN and CDR2 SYDVKM. Deletions cut 5 bases from V and 3 bases from J, with 14 bases between. The CDR3 is CASSPGQNYYEQYF. The CDR3 nucleotides read TGTGCCAGCAGTCCCGGACAGAATTACTACGAGCAGTACTTC.

By share, this clonotype ranks as large (0.1 to 1%). The rearrangement uses TRBV30 and TRBJ2-7, with D possibly being TRBD2 (5 bases). Germline V gene sequence: CDR1 GTSNPN, CDR2 SVGIG (reference sequence). V lost 2 bases and J 2 bases, leaving 13 bases between the germline ends. The CDR3 has 14 amino acids. The CDR3: CAWSSVGGPYEQYF. The CDR3 region has the DNA TGTGCCTGGAGTAGTGTGGGCGGGCCCTACGAGCAGTACTTC.

This clonotype was recorded at least ten times. V is TRBV5-1 and J is TRBJ2-7, with D maybe TRBD1 (7 bases). The germline gives CDR1 SGHRS, CDR2 YFSETQ. The CDR3 totals 13 residues. V lost 4 bases to trimming and J lost 4 bases, with 12 bases between them. CDR3 in amino acids: CASSPTGTYEQYF. The DNA of the CDR3 is TGCGCCAGCAGCCCGACAGGGACTTACGAGCAGTACTTC.

This clonotype has a count of ten or more. J is TRBJ1-1 and V is TRBV7-9; D might be TRBD1 (5 bases). There are 14 residues in the CDR3. Between the trimmed V and J ends, which lost 1 base and 4 bases, there was a span of 10 bases. Germline assignment: CDR1 SEHNR and CDR2 FQNEAQ (reference sequence). CDR3 nucleotide sequence: TGTGCCAGCAGCTTAGTTGTTGGGGGCACTGAAGCTTTCTTT. This codes for CASSLVVGGTEAFF.

This clonotype was counted a few times. CDR3 protein: CASSSQGAGQPQHF. The CDR3 DNA reads TGTGCCAGCAGCTCACAGGGGGCGGGCCAGCCCCAGCATTTT. The rearrangement links TRBV7-2 to TRBJ1-5; 9 nucleotides agree with TRBD1. Germline-derived CDR1 and CDR2 are SGHTA and FQGNSA. The CDR3 consists of 14 residues. The J segment lost 7 bases and the V segment lost 4 bases, leaving 5 bases of the junction unmatched.

This clonotype showed up just a few times. The genes are TRBV4-3 and TRBJ1-2; D remains unclear. Trimming cost V 0 bases and J 3 bases, with 11 bases left between them. Germline-derived CDR1 and CDR2 are LGHNA and YSLEER. This CDR3 is 15 amino acids long. Here the CDR3 DNA reads TGCGCCAGCAGCCAAGAAGGGTTGCAGCACTATGGCTACACCTTC. Amino acids: CASSQEGLQHYGYTF.

The sample holds a few counts of this clonotype. The J gene is TRBJ2-1, the V gene TRBV6-2 or TRBV6-3; D is unresolved. CDR3 length equals 13 residues. Trimming took 5 bases from V and 6 from J, leaving 11 bases between them. Germline loops: CDR1 MNHEY, CDR2 SVGEGT. The CDR3 protein is CASSNNPGNEQFF. CDR3 DNA: TGTGCCAGCAGTAATAACCCGGGCAATGAGCAGTTCTTC.

The chain has TRBV7-9 and TRBJ2-1; 10 bases line up with TRBD2. J lost 5 bases, V lost 7 bases, and 5 bases had no gene match. The CDR3 extends over 14 amino acids. The germline gives CDR1 SEHNR, CDR2 FQNEAQ (reference sequence). The CDR3 loop reads CASKGLAENNEQFF. In nucleotides, the CDR3 is TGTGCCAGCAAAGGACTAGCGGAAAACAATGAGCAGTTCTTC. The full variable domain, its missing parts supplied by reference TRBV7-9 and TRBJ2-1, is DTGVSQNPRHKITKRGQNVTFRCDPISEHNRLYWYRQTLGQGPEFLTYFQNEAQLEKSRLLSDRFSAERPKGSFSTLEIQRTEQGDSAMYLCASKGLAENNEQFFGPGTRLTVL.

This clonotype was recorded many times. The rearrangement joins TRBV15 to TRBJ2-4; 16 bases are shared with TRBD2. The junction had 6 bases not matched to a gene; V was cut back by 4 bases and J by 0 bases. Germline V gene lookup returns CDR1 LNHNV and CDR2 YYDKDF (reference sequence). There are 19 residues in the CDR3. For the CDR3, the DNA is TGTGCCACCAGCACTGGGACTAGCGGGAGGGTGATAGCCAAAAACATTCAGTACTTC. Residues: CATSTGTSGRVIAKNIQYF.

Many counts were recorded for this clonotype. V is TRBV7-6 and J is TRBJ2-3, with TRBD2 matching over 7 bases. Per germline, CDR1 SGHVS and CDR2 FNYEAQ. There are 16 residues in the CDR3. The V segment lost 0 bases and the J segment 5 bases; nucleotides outside the gene matches: 8. The CDR3 here is CASSLASAGTKDTQYF. The CDR3 DNA reads TGTGCCAGCAGCTTAGCCTCAGCGGGAACTAAAGATACGCAGTATTTT.

The table lists this clonotype with many counts. The CDR3 spells CASSQAADRVYNEQFF. CDR3 sequence (DNA): TGTGCCAGCAGCCAAGCCGCGGACAGGGTGTACAATGAGCAGTTCTTC. The chain carries TRBV14 and TRBJ2-1; 8 nucleotides line up with TRBD1. V shed 1 base and J 4 bases; nucleotides not matched to a gene: 6. The V gene's germline CDR1 is SGHDN and CDR2 FVKESK. This CDR3 is built from 16 residues. The variable domain in full, with the rest retrieved from reference TRBV14 and TRBJ2-1, is EAGVTQFPSHSVIEKGQTVTLRCDPISGHDNLYWYRRVMGKEIKFLLHFVKESKQDESGMPNNRFLAERTGGTYSTLKVQPAELEDSGVYFCASSQAADRVYNEQFFGPGTRLTVL.

This clonotype was detected many times. The J gene is TRBJ1-2, the V gene TRBV29-1, with 9 bases matching TRBD1. CDR3 length: 13 residues. CDR1 is SQVTM and CDR2 is ANQGSEA in the germline V gene. V dropped 4 bases and J dropped 4; count of bases not matched to a gene: 4. CDR3 protein: CSVAADRGYGYTF. CDR3 DNA: TGCAGCGTTGCCGCGGACAGGGGCTATGGCTACACCTTC.

This rearrangement joins TRBV7-9 to TRBJ2-1; 13 bases map to TRBD2. Germline values: CDR1 SEHNR, CDR2 FQNEAQ (reference sequence). V was clipped by 5 bases and J by 9 bases; unmatched bases: 7. The CDR3 is 15 residues long. The CDR3 loop reads CASSIGLAGVSEQFF. The CDR3, as DNA: TGTGCCAGCAGCATTGGACTAGCGGGAGTCAGTGAGCAGTTCTTC.

The sample holds many counts of this clonotype. V usage is TRBV12-5 and J usage is TRBJ2-1, with 14 bases fitting TRBD2. The CDR3 loop spans 17 amino acids. The germline CDR1 and CDR2 sequences are LGHNT and FRNRAP. With 2 bases clipped from V and 8 bases from J, the junction kept 8 bases outside the gene matches. CDR3 in DNA: TGTGCTAGTGGTTTGAAGGGGGGACTAGCGGGAGCCCATGAGCAGTTCTTC. Protein: CASGLKGGLAGAHEQFF.

This clonotype was counted at least ten times. The V call is TRBV25-1, the J call TRBJ2-7, with D maybe TRBD2 (5 bases). Germline CDR1 reads MGHDK; CDR2 reads SYGVNS. V lost 6 bases to trimming and J lost 0 bases, with 12 bases between them. The CDR3 contains 14 residues. The CDR3 reads CASRSSVNSYEQYF. CDR3 sequence (DNA): TGTGCCAGCAGGAGTAGCGTAAACTCCTACGAGCAGTACTTC.

The CDR3 DNA follows: TGTGCCAGCCGGGAGCTGGAGGTTTCTGAAGCTTTCTTT. Protein: CASRELEVSEAFF. This rearrangement joins TRBV6-1 to TRBJ1-1; no clear D. The CDR3 sequence is 13 residues long. The V end lost 8 bases, the J end lost 6 bases, and 16 bases lay between the germline ends. Germline-derived CDR1 and CDR2 are MNHNS and SASEGT.

The V and J genes are TRBV7-9 and TRBJ2-3, with a possible D match to TRBD1 (6 bases). V was clipped by 5 bases and J by 4 bases, with 16 bases between them. The CDR3 is 15 amino acids. The germline CDR1 and CDR2 sequences are SEHNR and FQNEAQ (reference sequence). The CDR3 DNA is TGTGCCAGCAGCGGACGGACAGAGCTATCAGATACGCAGTATTTT. It translates to CASSGRTELSDTQYF.

This clonotype has a count of ten or more. This chain uses TRBV28 with TRBJ2-5; D unresolved. Germline V CDR1 and CDR2: MDHEN, SYDVKM. With 4 bases removed from V and 6 bases from J, the gap between germline ends came to 9 bases. The CDR3 spans 12 residues. CDR3 coding DNA: TGTGCCAGCAGTTCCCTCCGGAAGACCCAGTACTTC. Translated, it gives CASSSLRKTQYF.

Details on this clonotype: Since a much larger clone is just one base distant, this may be a read error. The chain is built from TRBV6-1 and TRBJ2-4; D assignment may be TRBD1 or TRBD2 (5 bases each). The CDR3 extends over 15 amino acids. Germline V gene data show CDR1 as MNHNS and CDR2 as SASEGT. The CDR3 nucleotides read TGTGTCAGCAGAGAATCAGGGAGAACCAAAAACATTCAGTACTTC. This translates into CVSRESGRTKNIQYF.

The gene calls are TRBV11-2 and TRBJ2-5; D possibly corresponds to TRBD2 (5 bases). The germline CDR1 and CDR2 sequences are SGHAT and FQNNGV. Trimming pared 1 base from V and 4 bases from J, leaving 7 bases between. This CDR3 has 13 amino acids. Here the CDR3 reads CASSLGRTETQYF. CDR3 in DNA: TGTGCCAGCAGCTTAGGGAGGACAGAGACCCAGTACTTC.

This clonotype was seen a handful of times. The chain couples TRBV5-8 to TRBJ2-1; D perhaps matches TRBD2 (5 bases). Looked up from germline, CDR1 is SGHTS and CDR2 is YDEGEE. The CDR3 has 16 residues. Trimming shortened V by 4 bases and J by 6 bases, and 20 bases separated the two germline ends. The CDR3, as DNA: TGTGCCAGCAGCGATCAGCGGAGTGCCTGGAGCAATGAGCAGTTCTTC. It specifies CASSDQRSAWSNEQFF.